A selection of T cell receptor beta chains follows, all from one sample in a study of blood T cell repertoires in COVID-19. Measured with immunoSEQ multiplex PCR; TCRdb has only the in-frame clones, and not every one. The sample yields about 300,000 clones, about nine tenths seen once. Sequencing was done on a sample of peripheral blood. The origin of the receptors is a woman aged 30 to 39 who had recovered from COVID-19. CDR3s include the opening cysteine and the closing phenylalanine or tryptophan. The D gene is left open where the match is weak. Clone size is stated in some rows and not others, as once, few, many or a class when expanded.

j_call d_call v_call clone_size cdr3_length cdr3_aa cdr3_nt
TRBJ1-2 TRBD1 TRBV18 . 15 CASSPRQGTDYGYTF TGTGCCAGCTCACCTCGACAGGGAACGGACTATGGCTACACCTTC
TRBJ1-2 TRBD1 TRBV7-2 . 16 CASRRPGQGTMVGYTF TGTGCCAGCAGGCGCCCAGGACAGGGGACTATGGTTGGCTACACCTTC
TRBJ1-2 TRBD1 TRBV4-1 . 16 CASSPIPGDSNYGYTF TGCGCCAGCAGCCCCATCCCCGGGGACAGTAACTATGGCTACACCTTC
TRBJ2-3 . TRBV18 . 17 CASSPPGTGTSTDTQYF TGTGCCAGCTCACCACCGGGCACTGGGACTAGCACAGATACGCAGTATTTT
TRBJ2-3 TRBD2 TRBV7-9 . 12 CASSSTSGGLYF TGTGCCAGCAGTTCGACTAGCGGGGGATTGTATTTT
TRBJ2-5 TRBD2 TRBV4-2 . 18 CASSQDPLFGGVLETQYF TGTGCCAGCAGCCAAGACCCCCTCTTCGGGGGGGTTCTGGAGACCCAGTACTTC
TRBJ2-5 . TRBV5-1 . 13 CASSRTSQETQYF TGCGCCAGCAGCCGTACATCCCAAGAGACCCAGTACTTC
TRBJ1-2 . TRBV28 . 14 CASSLAGAYYGYTF TGTGCCAGCAGTTTGGCAGGGGCATACTATGGCTACACCTTC
TRBJ1-1 . TRBV7-2 . 14 CASSPTRENTEAFF TGTGCCAGCAGCCCCACTAGAGAGAACACTGAAGCTTTCTTT
TRBJ2-5 . TRBV6-2/TRBV6-3 once 11 CASSYEETQYF TGTGCCAGCAGTTACGAGGAGACCCAGTACTTC
TRBJ2-7 TRBD2 TRBV7-2 . 15 CASSFGGGAGYEQYF TGTGCCAGCAGCTTCGGCGGGGGGGCCGGTTACGAGCAGTACTTC
TRBJ2-1 TRBD2 TRBV28 . 17 CASSFPLLAGAGNEQFF TGTGCCAGCAGTTTCCCCTTACTAGCGGGGGCCGGGAATGAGCAGTTCTTC
TRBJ1-5 . TRBV19 . 14 CASSRQVSNQPQHF TGTGCCAGTAGTCGACAGGTTAGCAATCAGCCCCAGCATTTT
TRBJ1-2 . TRBV4-1 . 15 CASSLPGEGANGYTF TGCGCCAGCAGCCTGCCGGGTGAGGGAGCAAATGGCTACACCTTC
TRBJ2-1 TRBD2 TRBV27 . 14 CASRGAGGNNEQFF TGTGCCAGCAGAGGAGCGGGGGGCAACAATGAGCAGTTCTTC
TRBJ1-1 . TRBV9 . 16 CASSVGRGQSNTEAFF TGTGCCAGCAGCGTAGGGCGCGGTCAATCGAACACTGAAGCTTTCTTT
TRBJ2-5 TRBD1 TRBV11-3 . 13 CASSLSDRGTQYF TGTGCCAGCAGCTTGTCGGACAGGGGGACCCAGTACTTC
TRBJ2-2 . TRBV7-8 . 15 CASSSHAGLAGELFF TGTGCCAGCAGCTCCCATGCGGGGCTCGCCGGGGAGCTGTTTTTT
TRBJ2-7 . TRBV24-1 . 13 CATSNSHSYEQYF TGTGCCACCAGTAACAGCCACTCCTACGAGCAGTACTTC
TRBJ2-5 . TRBV7-2 . 16 CASSFYRGTQGETQYF TGTGCCAGCAGCTTTTATAGGGGGACGCAGGGGGAGACCCAGTACTTC
TRBJ1-2 . TRBV6-5 . 14 CASSYSGGNYGYTF TGTGCCAGCAGTTACTCGGGGGGGAACTATGGCTACACCTTC
TRBJ2-2 . TRBV15 . 18 CATSRGEAFNANTGELFF TGTGCCACCAGCAGAGGTGAGGCCTTTAACGCGAACACCGGGGAGCTGTTTTTT
TRBJ2-6 . TRBV5-1 . 15 CASSLAISGANVLTF TGCGCCAGCAGCTTGGCCATTTCTGGGGCCAACGTCCTGACTTTC
TRBJ1-2 TRBD1 TRBV12-3/TRBV12-4 . 13 CASSPGTGYGYTF TGTGCCAGCAGTCCGGGGACAGGCTATGGCTACACCTTC
TRBJ2-5 TRBD2 TRBV29-1 . 14 CSVVGLAGRETQYF TGCAGCGTTGTAGGACTAGCGGGGAGAGAGACCCAGTACTTC
TRBJ1-1 TRBD1 TRBV7-2 . 15 CASRTEATGGTEAFF TGTGCCAGCCGCACGGAAGCAACAGGGGGAACTGAAGCTTTCTTT
TRBJ2-7 TRBD1 TRBV6-4 . 14 CASSERDRTCEQYF TGTGCCAGCAGTGAACGGGACAGGACCTGTGAGCAGTACTTC
TRBJ1-2 . TRBV19 . 18 CASSIVGAGDLAGYGYTF TGTGCCAGTAGTATTGTCGGGGCAGGGGATCTAGCGGGCTATGGCTACACCTTC
TRBJ1-1 . TRBV5-5 once 13 CASSPRTDTEAFF TGTGCCAGCAGCCCCCGGACAGACACTGAAGCTTTCTTT
TRBJ2-1 . TRBV13 . 16 CASSTRRGPSYNEQFF TGTGCCAGCAGCACCCGGCGCGGGCCCTCCTACAATGAGCAGTTCTTC
TRBJ1-1 TRBD1 TRBV12-5 . 17 CASGLVGAGGLDTEAFF TGTGCTAGTGGTTTGGTCGGGGCAGGGGGCTTGGACACTGAAGCTTTCTTT
TRBJ2-7 TRBD1 TRBV11-3 . 14 CASSQGQGNYEQYF TGTGCCAGCAGCCAGGGACAGGGAAACTACGAGCAGTACTTC
TRBJ2-3 . TRBV19 . 15 CASSIAWGLEDTQYF TGTGCCAGTAGTATAGCGTGGGGGCTGGAAGATACGCAGTATTTT
TRBJ2-3 TRBD2 TRBV5-4 . 15 CASSRAGFSTDTQYF TGTGCCAGCAGCAGAGCGGGGTTTTCCACAGATACGCAGTATTTT
TRBJ1-1 TRBD1 TRBV5-4 . 16 CASSLEGQAPNTEAFF TGTGCCAGCAGCTTGGAAGGACAGGCCCCGAACACTGAAGCTTTCTTT
TRBJ2-2 TRBD2 TRBV9 . 21 CASSVGSRLAGPLWDTGELFF TGTGCCAGCAGCGTAGGCTCGCGGCTAGCGGGGCCGCTATGGGACACCGGGGAGCTGTTTTTT
TRBJ2-7 TRBD1 TRBV18 . 15 CASSPSDRDVGEQYF TGTGCCAGCTCACCATCAGACAGGGATGTAGGCGAGCAGTACTTC
TRBJ1-5 . TRBV30 . 13 CAWSVLADQPQHF TGTGCCTGGAGTGTTCTGGCAGATCAGCCCCAGCATTTT
TRBJ1-4 . TRBV5-1 . 15 CASSLEGGYNEKLFF TGCGCCAGCAGCTTGGAAGGGGGATACAATGAAAAACTGTTTTTT
TRBJ2-7 TRBD2 TRBV4-2 . 16 CASSQEASGVFYEQYF TGTGCCAGCAGCCAAGAAGCTAGCGGGGTATTCTACGAGCAGTACTTC